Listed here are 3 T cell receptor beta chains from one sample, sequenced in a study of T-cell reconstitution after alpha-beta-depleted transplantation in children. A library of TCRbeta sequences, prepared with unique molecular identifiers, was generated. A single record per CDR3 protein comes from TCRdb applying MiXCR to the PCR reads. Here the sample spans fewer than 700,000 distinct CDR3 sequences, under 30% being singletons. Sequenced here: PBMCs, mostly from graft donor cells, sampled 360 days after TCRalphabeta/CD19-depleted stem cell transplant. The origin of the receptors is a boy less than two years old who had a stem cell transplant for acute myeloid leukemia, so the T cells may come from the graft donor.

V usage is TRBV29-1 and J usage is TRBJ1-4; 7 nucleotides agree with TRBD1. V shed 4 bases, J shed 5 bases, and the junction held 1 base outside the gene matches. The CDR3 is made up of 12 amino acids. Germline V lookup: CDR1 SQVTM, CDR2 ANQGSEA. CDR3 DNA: TGCAGCGTTGGGGACAGAAATGAAAAACTGTTTTTT. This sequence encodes CSVGDRNEKLFF.

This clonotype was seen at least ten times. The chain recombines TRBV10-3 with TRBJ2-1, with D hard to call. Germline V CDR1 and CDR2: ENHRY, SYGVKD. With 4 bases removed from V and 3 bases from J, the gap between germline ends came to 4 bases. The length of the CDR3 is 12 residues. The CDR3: CAISADYNEQFF. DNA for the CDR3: TGTGCCATCAGTGCAGACTACAATGAGCAGTTCTTC.

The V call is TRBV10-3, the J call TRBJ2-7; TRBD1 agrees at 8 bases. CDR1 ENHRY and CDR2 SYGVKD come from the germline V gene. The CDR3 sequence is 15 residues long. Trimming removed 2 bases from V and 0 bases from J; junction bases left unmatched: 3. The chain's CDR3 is CAISERTGSSYEQYF. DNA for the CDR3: TGTGCCATCAGTGAGAGGACAGGGAGCTCCTACGAGCAGTACTTC.